Listed below are T cell receptor beta chains from one sample, sequenced in a study of blood T cells in healthy people across ages. Each CDR3 protein gets one entry after TCRdb re-called the 5' RACE reads with MiXCR. This table holds 650,000 to 950,000 distinct CDR3 sequences, around 42% found once. The sample comprised blood. Receptors originate from a man aged 60-69 years in good health. Each CDR3 is given with its conserved first and last residue. A D gene is named only where the DNA matches it firmly. Clone size, where shown, is once, few, many, or a class for clones that have expanded.

D: NA; J: TRBJ2-7; size: NA; V: TRBV5-1; DNA: TGCGCCAGCAGCTTGGAGCCGGGACTGACCTCCTACGAGCAGTACTTC; CDR3: CASSLEPGLTSYEQYF
D: TRBD1; J: TRBJ2-1; size: NA; V: TRBV2; DNA: TGTGCCAGCACATGGGACAGGGGGAACAATGAGCAGTTCTTC; CDR3: CASTWDRGNNEQFF
D: NA; J: TRBJ2-7; size: few; V: TRBV6-5; DNA: TGTGCCAGCAGTTATCATTTCGGCAACTCCTACGAGCAGTACTTC; CDR3: CASSYHFGNSYEQYF
D: NA; J: TRBJ2-5; size: many; V: TRBV7-9; DNA: TGTGCCAGCAGCTTAACAGGGAAGCAAGAGACCCAGTACTTC; CDR3: CASSLTGKQETQYF
D: NA; J: TRBJ2-7; size: NA; V: TRBV28; DNA: TGTGCCAGCAGCGGACGGAGCCGCGAGCAGTACTTC; CDR3: CASSGRSREQYF
D: TRBD2; J: TRBJ2-5; size: NA; V: TRBV7-2; DNA: TGTGCCAGCAGCCCCAGGGGACTAGCGGGGGGCCAGCAGTACTTC; CDR3: CASSPRGLAGGQQYF
D: TRBD1; J: TRBJ2-7; size: NA; V: TRBV6-2/TRBV6-3; DNA: TGTGCCAGCAGTCTACACACCGGGACAGGGAACGATGAGCAGTACTTC; CDR3: CASSLHTGTGNDEQYF
D: TRBD1; J: TRBJ1-2; size: NA; V: TRBV20-1; DNA: TGCAGTGCCCACGAGGGACAGGGACTCGGAGGTACCTATGGCTACACCTTC; CDR3: CSAHEGQGLGGTYGYTF
D: NA; J: TRBJ2-3; size: NA; V: TRBV9; DNA: TGTGCCAGCAGCGTACCGACTAGCACAGATACGCAGTATTTT; CDR3: CASSVPTSTDTQYF
D: NA; J: TRBJ2-5; size: NA; V: TRBV7-9; DNA: TGTGCCAGCACCCTCGGAGGGAAAGAGACCCAGTACTTC; CDR3: CASTLGGKETQYF
D: TRBD1; J: TRBJ2-2; size: NA; V: TRBV6-2/TRBV6-3; DNA: TGTGCCAGCAGCGGGACAGGGGAGTCCGAGAGCCCCAACACCGGGGAGCTGTTTTTT; CDR3: CASSGTGESESPNTGELFF
D: NA; J: TRBJ2-3; size: few; V: TRBV7-9; DNA: TGTGCCAGCAGCCCGACCGGGACGGTAGGAGATACGCAGTATTTT; CDR3: CASSPTGTVGDTQYF
D: TRBD2; J: TRBJ2-3; size: few; V: TRBV7-2; DNA: TGTGCCAGCAGCTGGGGACTAGCGGTCACAGATACGCAGTATTTT; CDR3: CASSWGLAVTDTQYF
D: NA; J: TRBJ2-1; size: many; V: TRBV30; DNA: TGTGCCTGGAGTGACGGCTTGATCCCGTCCAATGAGCAGTTCTTC; CDR3: CAWSDGLIPSNEQFF
D: TRBD2; J: TRBJ2-3; size: NA; V: TRBV2; DNA: TGTGCCAGCAGGGGACTAGTTGGCGATTCAGATACGCAGTATTTT; CDR3: CASRGLVGDSDTQYF